These 27 T cell receptor beta chains were all obtained from the same sample, sequenced in a study of cytomegalovirus exposure and HLA in healthy donors. It was with 60 Vbeta and 13 Jbeta primers that the PCR ran. TCRdb keeps only in-frame clones here, not all; method: immunoSEQ multiplex PCR. The table has approximately 79,000 clones, 60% to 85% seen once. Sequenced sample: PBMCs. These TCRs come from a boy younger than 18 in good health and CMV-seronegative.

This clone was seen only once. The V gene is TRBV19, the J gene TRBJ1-1; D unresolved. This CDR3 comprises 14 residues. Per the germline V gene, CDR1 is LNHDA and CDR2 is SQIVND (reference sequence). The V end was cut by 4 bases, the J end by 2 bases, with 11 bases between. Here the CDR3 DNA reads TGTGCCAGTAGTACCCTGAGCACCAACACTGAAGCTTTCTTT. Translated: CASSTLSTNTEAFF.

This sequence joins TRBV10-1 and TRBJ1-1; a weak D match, TRBD1 (6 bases). The germline V gene has CDR1 WNHNN and CDR2 SYGVQD (reference sequence). The germline V and J ends were trimmed by 4 bases and 5 bases, with 17 bases remaining between them. This CDR3 has 15 amino acids. The CDR3 protein is CASSAKQGPTTEAFF. Here the CDR3 DNA reads TGCGCCAGCAGTGCCAAACAGGGCCCAACAACTGAAGCTTTCTTT.

The rearrangement uses TRBV6-1 and TRBJ1-5, with D unresolved. The CDR3 sequence is 15 residues long. From germline, CDR1 is MNHNS and CDR2 SASEGT. Trimming stripped 6 bases from V and 3 bases from J, with 15 bases between. As DNA, the CDR3 is TGTGCCAGCAGGCGTGTTCGGGGTTACAATCAGCCCCAGCATTTT. The encoded protein is CASRRVRGYNQPQHF.

The chain has TRBV6-7 and TRBJ1-2; 7 bases are a match to TRBD1. TRBV6-7 is designated an ORF whose function remains uncertain. Germline trimming cut 0 bases from V and 2 bases from J; bases unmatched to any gene: 6. There are 16 residues in the CDR3. In DNA form, the CDR3 reads TGTGCCAGCAGTTACTCGTCCCGGGACAGAAACTATGGCTACACCTTC. It codes for CASSYSSRDRNYGYTF.

A word on this clone: This sample includes further DNA sequences coding for the same CDR3. The genes are TRBV28 and TRBJ1-5; 7 positions match TRBD1. The V and J ends lost 3 bases and 3 bases, in that order; junction bases with no gene match: 2. The germline V gene encodes CDR1 MDHEN and CDR2 SYDVKM. The CDR3 length is 14 residues. CDR3 protein: CASSLDRFNQPQHF. The CDR3 DNA reads TGTGCCAGCAGTTTGGACAGGTTCAATCAGCCCCAGCATTTT.

This chain uses TRBV29-1 with TRBJ1-2, with no clear D. The V gene lost 3 bases and the J gene lost 0 bases, with 8 bases spanning the gap. CDR1 is SQVTM and CDR2 is ANQGSEA in the germline V gene. The CDR3 length is 13 residues. This chain's CDR3 is CSVEGRTNYGYTF. CDR3 sequence (DNA): TGCAGCGTTGAGGGCAGGACTAACTATGGCTACACCTTC.

Remarks on this clone: The junction does not match germline at one end; this may be a read error. The gene calls are TRBV7-3 and TRBJ1-1; D might be TRBD1 (5 bases). The CDR3 is 13 amino acids. CDR1 is SGHTA and CDR2 is FQGTGA in the germline V gene. CDR3 coding DNA: TGTGCCAGCAGCTACCCCAGGGAGGGATATGTATTATTT. Amino acids: CASSYPREGYVLF.

The CDR3 sequence is CASDSSGGLYEQYF. CDR3 DNA sequence: TGTGCCAGCGATTCTTCAGGGGGATTATACGAGCAGTACTTC. The rearrangement links TRBV28 to TRBJ2-7, with 7 nucleotides matching TRBD1. Germline-derived CDR1 and CDR2 are MDHEN and SYDVKM. The V and J ends lost 8 bases and 4 bases, in that order; junction bases with no gene match: 11. The CDR3 consists of 14 residues.

In its sample, this clone was seen once. The chain employs TRBV7-6 and TRBJ2-1; D is unclear. The V end was cut by 0 bases, the J end by 3 bases, with 6 bases between. The CDR3 runs 14 residues. The germline V gene has CDR1 SGHVS and CDR2 FNYEAQ. CDR3 in DNA: TGTGCCAGCAGCTTAGCTGACTTCTACAATGAGCAGTTCTTC. Its protein is CASSLADFYNEQFF.

This clone was observed once. The chain recombines TRBV7-9 with TRBJ1-6, with D perhaps matching TRBD1 (6 bases). CDR3 length equals 14 residues. Germline V lookup: CDR1 SEHNR, CDR2 FQNEAQ (reference sequence). V was clipped by 3 bases and J by 8 bases, with 11 bases between them. The CDR3 protein is CASSFGQRYSPLHF. For the CDR3, the DNA is TGTGCCAGCAGCTTCGGACAGCGCTATTCACCCCTCCACTTT.

The genes are TRBV9 and TRBJ2-1, with 7 bases matching TRBD2. V shed 0 bases, J shed 5 bases, and the junction held 5 bases outside the gene matches. The germline gives CDR1 SGDLS, CDR2 YYNGEE. The CDR3 contains 15 residues. CDR3 in DNA: TGTGCCAGCAGCGTAGGTGCGGGAGTCCACAATGAGCAGTTCTTC. It specifies CASSVGAGVHNEQFF.

The V gene is TRBV15, the J gene TRBJ2-1, with D tentatively TRBD2 (6 bases). This CDR3 has 11 amino acids. From germline, CDR1 is LNHNV and CDR2 YYDKDF (reference sequence). Between the trimmed V and J ends, which lost 6 bases and 8 bases, there was a span of 8 bases. This chain's CDR3 is CATRSGYEQFF. The CDR3 region has the DNA TGTGCCACCAGGAGCGGGTATGAGCAGTTCTTC.

The chain links TRBV6-5 to TRBJ2-1; D unclear. Germline V CDR1 and CDR2: MNHEY, SVGAGI. Trimming stripped 8 bases from V and 3 bases from J, with 8 bases between. CDR3 length: 12 amino acids. This CDR3 reads CASGQNYNEQFF. The CDR3, as DNA: TGTGCCAGCGGGCAGAACTACAATGAGCAGTTCTTC.

This clone was observed a handful of times. The chain carries TRBV7-9 and TRBJ2-3; no clear D. CDR1 is SEHNR, CDR2 FQNEAQ, per germline (reference sequence). V was cut by 1 base and J by 0 bases, with 5 bases left in between. This CDR3 region has 14 residues. CDR3 protein: CASSLGASTDTQYF. The CDR3 coding sequence is TGTGCCAGCAGCTTAGGGGCTAGCACAGATACGCAGTATTTT.

The V call is TRBV15, the J call TRBJ1-2; possible D gene TRBD1, 5 bases. CDR1 and CDR2 (germline): LNHNV, YYDKDF (reference sequence). The ends were cut back, 0 bases at V and 2 bases at J, with 7 bases in the middle. This CDR3 is 14 amino acids long. CDR3 sequence (DNA): TGTGCCACCAGCAGAGACCAGGGAAACTATGGCTACACCTTC. Protein sequence: CATSRDQGNYGYTF.

The chain has TRBV5-5 and TRBJ2-3; D remains ambiguous. V was pared by 4 bases and J by 6 bases, with 12 bases between. This CDR3 is built from 13 residues. CDR1 and CDR2 from the germline V gene are SGHKS and YYEKEE (reference sequence). This CDR3 reads CASSRPSIDTQYF. As DNA, the CDR3 is TGTGCCAGCAGCCGGCCTAGTATTGATACGCAGTATTTT.

The rearrangement uses TRBV4-1 and TRBJ1-5; maybe TRBD1 (6 bases). CDR1 MGHRA and CDR2 YSYEKL come from the germline V gene. The CDR3 sequence is 14 residues long. Deletions cut 5 bases from V and 6 bases from J, with 14 bases between. CDR3 sequence reads: CASSATGSFQPQHF. The CDR3 nucleotides are TGCGCCAGCAGCGCGACAGGTTCCTTTCAGCCCCAGCATTTT.

V and J are TRBV4-3 and TRBJ2-7; tentative D call: TRBD2 (5 bases). Germline V gene sequence: CDR1 LGHNA, CDR2 YSLEER. CDR3 length equals 16 residues. V was clipped by 4 bases and J by 0 bases, with 16 bases between them. The CDR3 nucleotides are TGCGCCAGCAGCCCCGGACTTGCGGCCAGCTCCTACGAGCAGTACTTC. It specifies CASSPGLAASSYEQYF.

The rearrangement uses TRBV6-5 and TRBJ1-2, with D perhaps matching TRBD1 (6 bases). Trimming left V 4 bases short and J 4 bases short, with 10 bases between. This CDR3 contains 13 residues. Germline V gives CDR1 MNHEY, CDR2 SVGAGI. The CDR3 loop is CASSSPDSYGYTF. The CDR3 DNA sequence: TGTGCCAGCAGTTCTCCGGACAGCTATGGCTACACCTTC.

The V and J genes are TRBV9 and TRBJ2-4; D is uncertain. This CDR3 comprises 12 residues. CDR1 is SGDLS and CDR2 is YYNGEE in the germline V gene. The V end was cut by 0 bases, the J end by 8 bases, with 6 bases between. CDR3 amino acids: CASSVGEDIQYF. In DNA, the CDR3 is TGTGCCAGCAGCGTAGGTGAGGACATTCAGTACTTC.

As DNA, the CDR3 is TGTGCCAGCAGCCCCTCGGACAGGGTGGGTGAAAAACTGTTTTTT. Protein product: CASSPSDRVGEKLFF. The chain links TRBV14 to TRBJ1-4; 8 nucleotides align to TRBD1. This CDR3 spans 15 amino acids. CDR1 and CDR2 (germline): SGHDN, FVKESK. Germline trimming cut 4 bases from V and 7 bases from J; bases unmatched to any gene: 8.

The V and J genes are TRBV18 and TRBJ1-1, with D perhaps matching TRBD1 (6 bases). The germline V gene has CDR1 KGHSH and CDR2 LQKENI. The CDR3 contains 15 residues. Deletions cut 1 base from V and 0 bases from J, with 9 bases between. CDR3 in amino acids: CASSPLDSLNTEAFF. The CDR3, as DNA: TGTGCCAGCTCACCACTGGACAGTTTGAACACTGAAGCTTTCTTT.

This chain joins TRBV29-1 and TRBJ1-1; D is possibly TRBD1 (6 bases). Trimming removed 6 bases from V and 1 base from J, with 15 bases in between. Per the germline V gene, CDR1 is SQVTM and CDR2 is ANQGSEA. The CDR3 runs 14 residues. The CDR3 reads CSVIPGHRNTEAFF. DNA for the CDR3: TGCAGCGTGATCCCGGGACACCGGAACACTGAAGCTTTCTTT.

The J gene is TRBJ2-1, the V gene TRBV4-3, with D tentatively TRBD2 (5 bases). Trimming shortened V by 4 bases and J by 2 bases, and 12 bases separated the two germline ends. CDR3 length equals 15 residues. CDR1 is LGHNA and CDR2 is YSLEER in the germline V gene. The CDR3 nucleotides read TGCGCCAGCAGCCGGAGGACCGCAACCTACAATGAGCAGTTCTTC. The encoded protein is CASSRRTATYNEQFF.

This clone came up once. The rearrangement joins TRBV15 to TRBJ2-3; maybe TRBD1 (6 bases). The CDR3 is 15 amino acids. Germline V gene sequence: CDR1 LNHNV, CDR2 YYDKDF (reference sequence). Trimming removed 7 bases from V and 0 bases from J, with 14 bases in between. In DNA, the CDR3 is TGTGCCACCACCTTAACAGGGTCCAGCACAGATACGCAGTATTTT. This codes for CATTLTGSSTDTQYF. The variable domain in full, completed from reference TRBV15 and TRBJ2-3, reads DAMVIQNPRYQVTQFGKPVTLSCSQTLNHNVMYWYQQKSSQAPKLLFHYYDKDFNNEADTPDNFQSRRPNTSFCFLDIRSPGLGDTAMYLCATTLTGSSTDTQYFGPGTRLTVL.

The rearrangement uses TRBV30 and TRBJ2-5; 11 bases line up with TRBD1. Germline V gene sequence: CDR1 GTSNPN, CDR2 SVGIG (reference sequence). J was trimmed by 5 bases and V by 2 bases; bases with no gene match: 4. The CDR3 spans 14 residues. The CDR3: CAWSSDRGRETQYF. DNA of the CDR3: TGTGCCTGGAGTTCGGACAGGGGGCGTGAGACCCAGTACTTC.

The V gene is TRBV10-1, the J gene TRBJ2-3; the match to TRBD1 covers 10 bases. J gave up 4 bases and V 2 bases, and 3 bases lay outside the gene matches. The germline V gene has CDR1 WNHNN and CDR2 SYGVQD (reference sequence). This CDR3 has 15 amino acids. The CDR3 coding sequence is TGCGCCAGCAGTGAGCAGACAGGGGGCTCAGATACGCAGTATTTT. Its protein is CASSEQTGGSDTQYF.